Listed below are T cell receptor beta chains from one sample, sequenced in a study of blood T cell repertoires in COVID-19. The table came from immunoSEQ multiplex PCR; TCRdb's copy has only in-frame clones and leaves some out. The data show tens of thousands of clones, roughly 90% seen once. The sequenced sample consisted of peripheral blood. The receptor set was obtained from a man aged 55-75 years with active COVID-19. CDR3s include the opening cysteine and the closing phenylalanine or tryptophan. A D gene is named only where the DNA matches it firmly. Rows give clone size only sometimes, using once, few, many, or a class for an expanded clone.

D gene: TRBD2; clone size: -; J gene: TRBJ2-4; V gene: TRBV10-3; CDR3 protein: CATAGETNIQYF; CDR3 DNA: TGTGCCACTGCGGGGGAGACAAACATTCAGTACTTC
D gene: -; clone size: -; J gene: TRBJ1-3; V gene: TRBV20-1; CDR3 protein: CSASAAGNMNTIYF; CDR3 DNA: TGCAGTGCTAGTGCGGCAGGGAATATGAACACCATATATTTT
D gene: -; clone size: -; J gene: TRBJ1-2; V gene: TRBV19; CDR3 protein: CASSVNYGYTF; CDR3 DNA: TGTGCCAGTAGCGTTAACTATGGCTACACCTTC
D gene: -; clone size: -; J gene: TRBJ2-7; V gene: TRBV6-5; CDR3 protein: CASSYAGQEEQYF; CDR3 DNA: TGTGCCAGCAGTTACGCGGGGCAGGAGGAGCAGTACTTC
D gene: -; clone size: -; J gene: TRBJ2-2; V gene: TRBV5-4; CDR3 protein: CASSFSLLQTGNTGELFF; CDR3 DNA: TGTGCCAGCAGCTTTTCCCTGCTCCAGACAGGGAACACCGGGGAGCTGTTTTTT
D gene: -; clone size: -; J gene: TRBJ1-5; V gene: TRBV7-9; CDR3 protein: CASSLPQLNQPQHF; CDR3 DNA: TGTGCCAGCAGCTTACCACAGCTCAATCAGCCCCAGCATTTT
D gene: TRBD1; clone size: -; J gene: TRBJ1-2; V gene: TRBV5-1; CDR3 protein: CASSLDGTGGFGYTF; CDR3 DNA: TGCGCCAGCAGCTTGGACGGGACAGGGGGCTTTGGCTACACCTTC
D gene: TRBD2; clone size: once; J gene: TRBJ2-4; V gene: TRBV4-1; CDR3 protein: CASSQGVVAGLAKNIQYF; CDR3 DNA: TGCGCCAGCAGCCAGGGGGTTGTAGCGGGACTAGCCAAAAACATTCAGTACTTC
D gene: TRBD2; clone size: -; J gene: TRBJ2-5; V gene: TRBV7-6; CDR3 protein: CASSLTPSGGSETQYF; CDR3 DNA: TGTGCCAGCAGCCTAACCCCTAGCGGGGGGTCGGAGACCCAGTACTTC
D gene: -; clone size: -; J gene: TRBJ2-3; V gene: TRBV18; CDR3 protein: CASSTYTDTQYF; CDR3 DNA: TGTGCCAGCTCTACCTACACAGATACGCAGTATTTT
D gene: -; clone size: -; J gene: TRBJ1-5; V gene: TRBV27; CDR3 protein: CASSLKSGDSNQPQHF; CDR3 DNA: TGTGCCAGCAGTTTAAAGTCCGGGGATAGCAATCAGCCCCAGCATTTT
D gene: TRBD2; clone size: -; J gene: TRBJ2-7; V gene: TRBV28; CDR3 protein: CASSSRGRADHEQYF; CDR3 DNA: TGTGCCAGCAGTAGTCGAGGGAGGGCTGACCACGAGCAGTACTTC
D gene: -; clone size: -; J gene: TRBJ2-3; V gene: TRBV5-1; CDR3 protein: CASSLQGRTDTQYF; CDR3 DNA: TGCGCCAGCAGCTTACAGGGGAGGACAGATACGCAGTATTTT
D gene: TRBD2; clone size: -; J gene: TRBJ2-5; V gene: TRBV6-4; CDR3 protein: CASSVIAGGQETQYF; CDR3 DNA: TGTGCCAGCAGTGTTATAGCGGGGGGGCAAGAGACCCAGTACTTC
D gene: -; clone size: -; J gene: TRBJ1-2; V gene: TRBV5-6; CDR3 protein: CASSYNRRGIYGYTF; CDR3 DNA: TGTGCCAGCAGCTATAACCGACGGGGAATCTATGGCTACACCTTC
D gene: TRBD1; clone size: -; J gene: TRBJ2-7; V gene: TRBV6-5; CDR3 protein: CASSSGQGLYEQYF; CDR3 DNA: TGTGCCAGCAGTTCCGGACAGGGGTTGTACGAGCAGTACTTC
D gene: -; clone size: -; J gene: TRBJ1-4; V gene: TRBV27; CDR3 protein: CASTPYAGALEKLFF; CDR3 DNA: TGTGCCAGCACCCCATACGCGGGGGCTCTTGAAAAACTGTTTTTT
D gene: TRBD2; clone size: -; J gene: TRBJ2-2; V gene: TRBV4-2; CDR3 protein: CASSQDISGGSGELFF; CDR3 DNA: TGTGCCAGCAGCCAAGATATTAGCGGGGGGTCCGGGGAGCTGTTTTTT
D gene: TRBD2; clone size: -; J gene: TRBJ2-5; V gene: TRBV28; CDR3 protein: CASGTRLAGTETQYF; CDR3 DNA: TGTGCCAGCGGAACCCGACTAGCGGGGACGGAGACCCAGTACTTC
D gene: TRBD1; clone size: -; J gene: TRBJ1-1; V gene: TRBV28; CDR3 protein: CALRSGGLNTEAFF; CDR3 DNA: TGTGCCCTTAGGTCAGGGGGGTTGAACACTGAAGCTTTCTTT
D gene: TRBD1; clone size: few; J gene: TRBJ1-5; V gene: TRBV19; CDR3 protein: CASSIGQGVNQPQHF; CDR3 DNA: TGTGCCAGTAGTATAGGGCAGGGGGTAAATCAGCCCCAGCATTTT
D gene: -; clone size: -; J gene: TRBJ1-2; V gene: TRBV5-4; CDR3 protein: CASSRTSGFGYTF; CDR3 DNA: TGTGCCAGCAGCCGTACTTCAGGGTTCGGCTACACCTTC